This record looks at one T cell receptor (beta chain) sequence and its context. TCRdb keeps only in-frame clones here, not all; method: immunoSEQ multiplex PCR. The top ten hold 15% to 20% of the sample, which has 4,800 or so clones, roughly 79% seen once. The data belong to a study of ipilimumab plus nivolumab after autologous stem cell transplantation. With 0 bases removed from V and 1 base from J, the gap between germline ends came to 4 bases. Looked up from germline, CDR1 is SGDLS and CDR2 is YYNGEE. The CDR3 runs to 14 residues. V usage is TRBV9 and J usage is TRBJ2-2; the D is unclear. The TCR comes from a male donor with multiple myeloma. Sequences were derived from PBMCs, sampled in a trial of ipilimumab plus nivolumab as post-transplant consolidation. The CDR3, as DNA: TGTGCCAGCAGCGTAGCGGGGAACACCGGGGAGCTGTTTTTT. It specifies CASSVAGNTGELFF.